The entry below describes one TCR beta chain. The PCR made use of 60 Vbeta and 13 Jbeta primers. The method was immunoSEQ multiplex PCR; TCRdb's version includes in-frame clones alone and lacks a portion of them. The table gives around 200,000 clones; the top ten clones make up around 1.1% of it. This record belongs to a study of cytomegalovirus exposure and HLA in healthy donors. Trimming at V came to 10 bases and at J to 8 bases, leaving 5 bases not matched to a gene. CDR1 SNHLY and CDR2 FYNNEI come from the germline V gene. The CDR3 contains 11 residues. Input material: PBMCs. This clonotype originated in a girl aged 2 to 9 in good health and CMV-seropositive. The chain couples TRBV2 to TRBJ1-1, with TRBD1 identical over 9 bases. This CDR3 reads CATLGQGEAFF. CDR3 DNA: TGTGCCACCCTTGGACAGGGGGAAGCTTTCTTT.